This T cell receptor beta chain was captured in a study of blood T cell repertoires in COVID-19. Profiling relied on immunoSEQ multiplex PCR, and the TCRdb table lists in-frame clones only, not all of them. The sample records about 320,000 clones, around 88% being singletons. Trimming removed 3 bases from V and 4 bases from J, with 17 bases in between. The CDR3 totals 15 residues. Germline CDR1 SGHRS, CDR2 YFSETQ. Patients of the Seattle cohort, enrolled during active infection, were followed longitudinally. The rearrangement uses TRBV5-1 and TRBJ2-7, with D tentatively TRBD1 (6 bases). Sequencing was performed on peripheral blood. The sequence came from a woman aged 25 to 45 with COVID-19, enrolled during active disease. The CDR3 spells CASSWFQGPKYEQYF. CDR3 DNA: TGCGCCAGCAGCTGGTTCCAGGGGCCAAAATACGAGCAGTACTTC.